Sequencing of this T cell receptor beta chain was carried out in a study of T cells in Graves' hyperthyroidism and ophthalmopathy. This clonotype was observed many times. PBMCs stemmed from under 11 ml fresh peripheral blood. Authors of the study amplified TCR beta CDR3 regions from RNA transcripts. The HTBI primer set served for first-round RT-PCR of the TCR CDR3. TCRdb used MiXCR to reprocess the multiplex PCR reads, holding one entry per CDR3 protein. The table lists about 380,000 distinct CDR3 sequences, about 14% of them singletons. Germline V CDR1 and CDR2: KGHSH, LQKENI. This CDR3 is 13 amino acids long. V lost 3 bases and J 10 bases, leaving 13 bases between the germline ends.

Sequenced input: blood. The J gene is TRBJ2-1, the V gene TRBV18; D might be TRBD1 (6 bases). This TCR came from a woman aged 55-70 years with Graves' hyperthyroidism. In DNA, the CDR3 is TGTGCCAGCTCACCGGACGGGACAAGAGAGCAGTTCTTC. It specifies CASSPDGTREQFF. The full variable domain, with the rest looked up from reference TRBV18 and TRBJ2-1, is NAGVMQNPRHLVRRRGQEARLRCSPMKGHSHVYWYRQLPEEGLKFMVYLQKENIIDESGMPKERFSAEFPKEGPSILRIQQVVRGDSAAYFCASSPDGTREQFFGPGTRLTVL.